This section outlines one TCR beta chain sequence together with its context. Its binding antigen is unknown. No much larger clone exists at a distance of one base, and base qualities are not known. The CDR1 and CDR2 encoded by the germline V gene (reference sequence) are GTSNPN and SVGIG. The CDR3 runs 13 amino acids, cysteine and phenylalanine included. The retained sequence is limited to the CDR3, 39 bases, with the frame set at the first base. Trimming removed 0 bases from V and 5 bases from J, leaving 8 bases between the germline ends. The data are from a study of Ad26.COV2.S vaccination and SARS-CoV-2 variants (dated by TCRdb to the early 2020s). In terms of the full investigation: Sequencing of the TCRbeta repertoire served to evaluate the specificity and breadth of SARS-CoV-2-reactive T cell receptors following Ad26.COV2.S vaccination. A total of some 30 samples were included in the TCR-sequenced set, comprising about 20 Ad26.COV2.S vaccine recipients, 5 placebo recipients and 8 SARS-CoV-2 convalescent individuals.

TCRbeta CDR3 regions were sequenced with the immunoSEQ Assay. After extraction, genomic DNA underwent amplification by bias-controlled multiplex PCR, followed by high-throughput sequencing. The paper's processing steps were these. To quantify the absolute abundance of each unique TCRbeta CDR3 region, sequences were collapsed and filtered. T cell fraction was estimated by normalizing TCRbeta template counts to usable DNA, with usable DNA measured through amplification of reference genes found in all nucleated cells. Repertoire TCRs were annotated as SARS-CoV-2-specific when V gene, CDR3 amino acid sequence and J gene were exactly matched to a known reactive TCR set. MIRA supplied the reference SARS-CoV-2 TCR set, which was filtered for enrichment in COVID-19-positive ImmuneCODE repertoires so that public or cross-reactive TCRs were removed. Using the MIRA antigens, annotated TCRs were further analysed by specific ORF or by position within an ORF. Depth was the summed frequency of annotated unique rearrangements, while breadth was defined as annotated unique rearrangements over total unique productive rearrangements. TCR breadth was compared between groups using two-sided Wilcoxon rank-sum tests. Entries here come from immuneACCESS through TCRdb and include only in-frame sequences with V and J called. Some clones fail to appear in such tables; in the studies checked, an unresolved V gene covers under half of the shortfall, and the cause of the remainder is unknown. For V, J and clone size, that table is used; D and trimming come from the DNA. This sample comprises about 180,000 clones, roughly 89% of them detected only once. The ten most abundant clones make up approximately 6% of the sample.

This specimen's time point label, per the study, means: individuals recovered from natural SARS-CoV-2 infection. General findings and caveats noted by the study authors: It was noted by the authors that total T cell responses may have been underestimated by the TCR breadth and depth analyses. After vaccination, spike-specific CD8+ and CD4+ T cell responses were reported to show substantial breadth. Compared with placebo recipients, Ad26.COV2.S recipients showed higher spike-specific TCR breadth (P = 0.0014). Comparable non-spike TCR breadth was observed between vaccine and placebo recipients, consistent with only spike being contained in the vaccine.

The source was peripheral blood, collected after recovery from COVID-19. The V and J segments used are TRBV30 and TRBJ2-1; the D gene is perhaps TRBD2, from 6 matching bases. The sequence was collected from a human donor who had recovered from COVID-19. In nucleotide form, the sequence is TGTGCCTGGAGTGTCCTAGCGCACAATGAGCAGTTCTTC. It translates to CAWSVLAHNEQFF.